The 24 T cell receptor beta chains reported below all come from one sample, sequenced in a study of shared clonotypes between healthy human individuals. Only in-frame clones appear in the TCRdb table, and some are missing; sequencing was by immunoSEQ multiplex PCR. The table records roughly 1,500,000 clones, 98% of them present only once. Sequenced material: naive CD4+ T cells sorted from blood. As for subset: CD45RA+ positively selected. These receptors came from a young man in good health.

This sequence joins TRBV10-3 and TRBJ1-2, with D maybe TRBD1 (5 bases). Germline V gives CDR1 ENHRY, CDR2 SYGVKD. The CDR3 has 11 amino acids. V was shortened by 7 bases and J by 6 bases, with 9 bases between the two germline ends. In DNA, the CDR3 is TGTGCCATCAAGCAGACAGATGGCTACACCTTC. Amino acid sequence: CAIKQTDGYTF.

The gene calls are TRBV29-1 and TRBJ2-7, with 10 positions matching TRBD1. With 4 bases clipped from V and 2 bases from J, the junction kept 23 bases outside the gene matches. This CDR3 contains 20 residues. The germline gives CDR1 SQVTM, CDR2 ANQGSEA. The CDR3 DNA follows: TGCAGCGTTGGCAGCCCTTTGGGGACAGGGGCGAGCTATCGAACCTACGAGCAGTACTTC. Residues: CSVGSPLGTGASYRTYEQYF.

This clone was counted a few times. This same CDR3 is encoded by further DNA sequences in the sample. V gene TRBV19 combines with J gene TRBJ2-2; perhaps TRBD2 as D (6 bases). From germline, CDR1 is LNHDA and CDR2 SQIVND (reference sequence). The CDR3 is made up of 14 amino acids. Trimming removed 1 base at V and 5 bases at J, with 8 bases between. The CDR3 DNA sequence: TGTGCCAGTAGTATAGTTGGAGGGACCGGGGAGCTGTTTTTT. The encoded protein is CASSIVGGTGELFF.

The V and J genes are TRBV7-2 and TRBJ2-1; D uncertain. The CDR3 consists of 13 residues. Germline V CDR1 and CDR2: SGHTA, FQGNSA. V lost 1 base and J 9 bases, leaving 10 bases between the germline ends. CDR3 protein: CASSLGGRPEQFF. As DNA, the CDR3 is TGTGCCAGCAGCTTAGGGGGAAGGCCTGAGCAGTTCTTC.

Regarding this clone: This same CDR3 is encoded by further DNA sequences in the sample. J is TRBJ1-1 and V is TRBV10-3; D might be TRBD1 (5 bases). In germline, CDR1 is ENHRY, CDR2 SYGVKD. Trimming removed 6 bases from V and 2 bases from J, with 10 bases in between. The CDR3 length is 13 residues. The CDR3 DNA reads TGTGCCATCAGCTCCGGGACTAACACTGAAGCTTTCTTT. Protein: CAISSGTNTEAFF.

Only one count was recorded for this clone. Other DNA sequences in the sample encode the same CDR3. The chain couples TRBV19 to TRBJ2-1; 8 nucleotides align to TRBD1. The CDR3 runs 14 residues. In germline, CDR1 is LNHDA, CDR2 SQIVND (reference sequence). V lost 3 bases, J lost 3 bases, and 1 base stayed unmatched. The CDR3 sequence is CASSIDRGYNEQFF. CDR3 DNA: TGTGCCAGTAGTATCGACAGGGGCTACAATGAGCAGTTCTTC.

The V call is TRBV10-3, the J call TRBJ2-4; D possibly corresponds to TRBD2 (5 bases). V lost 4 bases, J lost 8 bases, and 18 bases lay in between. Germline V lookup: CDR1 ENHRY, CDR2 SYGVKD. The CDR3 contains 15 residues. CDR3: CAISARAGELDIQYF. Written as DNA, the CDR3 is TGTGCCATCAGTGCCCGAGCTGGGGAGTTGGACATTCAGTACTTC.

This chain joins TRBV7-8 and TRBJ2-7; 7 nucleotides line up with TRBD1. Germline CDR1 reads SGHVS; CDR2 reads FQNEAQ. This CDR3 region has 13 residues. J was trimmed by 0 bases and V by 8 bases; bases with no gene match: 4. CDR3 DNA: TGTGCCAGCCGGGACAGCAGCTCCTACGAGCAGTACTTC. Translating gives CASRDSSSYEQYF.

The chain has TRBV14 and TRBJ2-2; no clear D gene. The CDR3 loop spans 15 amino acids. Germline assignment: CDR1 SGHDN and CDR2 FVKESK. V lost 1 base and J lost 4, with 10 bases in between. CDR3 loop: CASSQGIERTGELFF. In nucleotides, the CDR3 is TGTGCCAGCAGCCAAGGCATCGAACGCACCGGGGAGCTGTTTTTT.

The CDR3 sequence: CASTDQPGGSYEQYF. CDR3 sequence (DNA): TGTGCCAGTACTGACCAACCCGGGGGGTCCTACGAGCAGTACTTC. The V and J genes are TRBV19 and TRBJ2-7, with TRBD2 matching 7 bases. Germline-derived CDR1 and CDR2 are LNHDA and SQIVND (reference sequence). J was trimmed by 1 base and V by 7 bases; bases with no gene match: 10. This CDR3 contains 15 residues.

The CDR3 DNA reads TGTGCCAGTAGTCAATACAGGGGGCTCGAGACCCAGTACTTC. It specifies CASSQYRGLETQYF. The rearrangement uses TRBV19 and TRBJ2-5; 9 bases fit TRBD1. V lost 5 bases to trimming and J lost 5 bases; unmatched junction nucleotides: 6. CDR3 size: 14 residues. Germline V lookup: CDR1 LNHDA, CDR2 SQIVND (reference sequence).

The genes are TRBV5-5 and TRBJ1-5, with TRBD1 matching over 8 bases. CDR3 length: 16 residues. V shed 2 bases, J shed 1 base, and the junction held 5 bases outside the gene matches. Germline CDR1 reads SGHKS; CDR2 reads YYEKEE (reference sequence). The CDR3 spells CASSLGTGDSNQPQHF. For the CDR3, the DNA is TGTGCCAGCAGCTTAGGGACAGGCGACAGCAATCAGCCCCAGCATTTT.

The chain joins TRBV7-9 to TRBJ1-1; D is ambiguous. There are 13 residues in the CDR3. V gave up 5 bases and J gave up 0 bases, with 7 bases separating them. CDR1 SEHNR and CDR2 FQNEAQ come from the germline V gene (reference sequence). In DNA, the CDR3 is TGTGCCAGCAGCACATCGGTGAACACTGAAGCTTTCTTT. Translating gives CASSTSVNTEAFF. Full variable domain (remainder filled in from reference TRBV7-9 and TRBJ1-1): DTGVSQNPRHKITKRGQNVTFRCDPISEHNRLYWYRQTLGQGPEFLTYFQNEAQLEKSRLLSDRFSAERPKGSFSTLEIQRTEQGDSAMYLCASSTSVNTEAFFGQGTRLTVV.

V is TRBV5-1 and J is TRBJ2-7, with 7 bases that match TRBD1. The germline CDR1 and CDR2 sequences are SGHRS and YFSETQ. The V segment lost 1 base and the J segment 3 bases; nucleotides outside the gene matches: 4. The CDR3 is made up of 14 amino acids. The CDR3 protein is CASSLQGQRYEQYF. The CDR3 DNA sequence: TGCGCCAGCAGCTTGCAGGGACAGCGCTACGAGCAGTACTTC.

This chain joins TRBV6-5 and TRBJ1-5, with TRBD1 as a possible D gene (6 bases). Germline CDR1 MNHEY, CDR2 SVGAGI. V was cut by 5 bases and J by 9 bases, with 20 bases left in between. The CDR3 has 15 residues. CDR3 DNA: TGTGCCAGCAGTCCCCTCGTTGCAGGGGATCGGCCCCAGCATTTT. Its translation: CASSPLVAGDRPQHF.

This chain links TRBV9 with TRBJ2-5; D might be TRBD1 (5 bases). The CDR3 totals 13 residues. Trimming shortened V by 4 bases and J by 7 bases, and 14 bases separated the two germline ends. CDR1 SGDLS and CDR2 YYNGEE come from the germline V gene. The CDR3 DNA is TGTGCCAGCAGCTTTGGGGCCGTAGGGACCCAGTACTTC. This gives the protein CASSFGAVGTQYF.

The chain uses TRBV6-6 and TRBJ1-1; D is ambiguous. Germline loops: CDR1 MNHNY, CDR2 SVGAGI (reference sequence). The CDR3 consists of 13 residues. Trimming pared 6 bases from V and 0 bases from J, leaving 8 bases between. In nucleotides, the CDR3 is TGTGCCAGCAGACCGCTACTGAACACTGAAGCTTTCTTT. Translating it yields CASRPLLNTEAFF.

The rearrangement links TRBV27 to TRBJ1-1, with D perhaps TRBD1 (6 bases). The length of the CDR3 is 11 residues. V was shortened by 4 bases and J by 10 bases, with 10 bases between the two germline ends. Germline CDR1 and CDR2: MNHEY and SMNVEV (reference sequence). The CDR3 loop is CASSSSRGAFF. In DNA form, the CDR3 reads TGTGCCAGCAGTTCCTCCAGGGGAGCTTTCTTT.

The V call is TRBV9, the J call TRBJ2-1; D is unclear. Germline CDR1 reads SGDLS; CDR2 reads YYNGEE. The CDR3 covers 15 residues. The V and J ends lost 3 bases and 4 bases respectively, with 14 bases between them. The CDR3 region has the DNA TGTGCCAGCAGCGCCCTAGGGATACCGTACAATGAGCAGTTCTTC. Translating gives CASSALGIPYNEQFF. Variable domain in full (rest from reference TRBV9 and TRBJ2-1): DSGVTQTPKHLITATGQRVTLRCSPRSGDLSVYWYQQSLDQGLQFLIQYYNGEERAKGNILERFSAQQFPDLHSELNLSSLELGDSALYFCASSALGIPYNEQFFGPGTRLTVL.

Turning to this clone: It is unclear where the CDR3 begins or ends on the DNA, so no DNA is shown, and the CDR3 is as TCRdb lists it. This chain connects TRBV12-1 to TRBJ1-5; the table's D call, TRBD1, was not checked against the DNA. TRBV12-1 is shown as a pseudogene. The CDR3 has 14 residues if both end residues are counted. This chain's CDR3 is CASSFAQGTQPQHF.

The genes are TRBV5-5 and TRBJ1-4; D not resolved. The germline V gene encodes CDR1 SGHKS and CDR2 YYEKEE (reference sequence). Trimming cost V 1 base and J 0 bases, with 7 bases left between them. The CDR3 has 15 amino acids. CDR3 amino acids: CASSLYLATNEKLFF. DNA of the CDR3: TGTGCCAGCAGCTTGTACCTTGCAACTAATGAAAAACTGTTTTTT.

As for this clone: The sample has other DNA sequences that encode this CDR3 too. The chain employs TRBV7-2 and TRBJ2-2; D remains ambiguous. CDR3 length: 11 residues. Trimming left V 0 bases short and J 7 bases short, with 0 bases between. CDR1 is SGHTA and CDR2 is FQGNSA in the germline V gene. The CDR3 DNA reads TGTGCCAGCAGCTTAGCCGGGGAGCTGTTTTTT. Amino acids: CASSLAGELFF.

The V and J genes are TRBV10-2 and TRBJ1-1; no clear D gene. The germline V gene has CDR1 WSHSY and CDR2 SAAADI. V lost 5 bases and J 5 bases, leaving 6 bases between the germline ends. The CDR3 is 11 residues long. The DNA for the CDR3 is TGCGCCAGCAGTCTACGGACTGAAGCTTTCTTT. It codes for CASSLRTEAFF.

The J gene is TRBJ2-4, the V gene TRBV29-1; D remains unclear. Germline V gene sequence: CDR1 SQVTM, CDR2 ANQGSEA. The CDR3 sequence is 12 residues long. V lost 4 bases and J lost 7, with 11 bases in between. In nucleotides, the CDR3 is TGCAGCGTTGGGGTCCTAGAGAACATTCAGTACTTC. Residues: CSVGVLENIQYF.